This entry lists 17 T cell receptor beta chains sequenced from one sample in a study of tumor-infiltrating lymphocytes in primary liver carcinoma (dated by TCRdb to between 2016 and 2019). This sample was sequenced with an Illumina HiSeq 2500. Using a constant-region primer and ProtoScript II reverse transcriptase, TCRbeta-specific cDNA was reverse-transcribed from about 540 ng total RNA. The TCRbeta libraries were prepared through three rounds of nested multiplex PCR following a slightly modified ARM-PCR procedure. Each of the first two PCR rounds ran for 9 to 11 cycles using multiplex TRBV1-TRBV30 forward primers together with a Cbeta reverse primer. TCRdb's own reprocessing of the public reads used fastp at Q25 and MiXCR and kept productive beta chains. Every CDR3 protein is listed once, alongside the most common genes and DNA of its rows. A total of 120,000 or so distinct CDR3 sequences appear in this sample, roughly three fifths of them only once. The ten biggest clones cover around 9.3% of the sample.

Total RNA and DNA were co-extracted from around 18-30 mg of bulk tissue with the AllPrep DNA/RNA mini kit, without cell sorting. Material for sequencing was liver tumor tissue from sampling region 1. This specimen's cell subset or site label, interpreted: tumor region T1, superior pole. The origin of the receptors is a woman in her fifties or sixties with primary liver carcinoma and hepatitis B virus infection.

This clonotype was seen at least ten times. One end of the junction does not line up with germline, which may come from a read error. The chain carries TRBV12-3 or TRBV12-4 and TRBJ2-7; tentatively, D is TRBD1 or TRBD2 (5 bases each). The CDR3 consists of 12 residues. CDR3 protein: CASSFPGTGMAF. As DNA, the CDR3 is TGTGCCAGCAGTTTCCCGGGGACCGGGATGGCGTTC.

Of note for this clonotype: At one end the junction does not follow the germline gene, possibly because of a read error. The chain joins TRBV12-3 or TRBV12-4 to TRBJ2-2; D perhaps matches TRBD2 (5 bases). The CDR3 length is 14 residues. For the CDR3, the DNA is TGTGCCAGCAGTTTAGGGCAGCCGATCGGGGAGCTGTGTTTT. Translation gives CASSLGQPIGELCF.

This clonotype turned up a few times. The CDR3 sequence is CASSQITGGQDTQYF. CDR3 bases: TGTGCCAGCAGTCAAATAACAGGGGGACAAGATACGCAGTATTTT. The chain recombines TRBV28 with TRBJ2-3; 8 bases agree with TRBD1. The germline gives CDR1 MDHEN, CDR2 SYDVKM. The CDR3 contains 15 residues. With 5 bases clipped from V and 5 bases from J, the junction kept 9 bases outside the gene matches.

Many counts were recorded for this clonotype. The chain links TRBV11-2 to TRBJ2-5; D call uncertain. The V end was cut by 2 bases, the J end by 4 bases, with 8 bases between. CDR1 and CDR2 from the germline V gene are SGHAT and FQNNGV. This CDR3 contains 13 residues. The CDR3 DNA sequence: TGTGCCAGCAGCTTAAGCATCAGAGAGACCCAGTACTTC. Its protein is CASSLSIRETQYF. Full variable domain (remainder filled in from reference TRBV11-2 and TRBJ2-5): EAGVAQSPRYKIIEKRQSVAFWCNPISGHATLYWYQQILGQGPKLLIQFQNNGVVDDSQLPKDRFSAERLKGVDSTLKIQPAKLEDSAVYLCASSLSIRETQYFGPGTRLLVL.

The chain has TRBV5-4 and TRBJ2-2, with 9 bases identical to TRBD1. This CDR3 region has 15 residues. Germline-derived CDR1 and CDR2 are SGHNT and YYREEE (reference sequence). With 3 bases clipped from V and 4 bases from J, the junction kept 4 bases outside the gene matches. The CDR3 DNA reads TGTGCCAGCAGCTCTACAGGGGGCCTCACCGGGGAGCTGTTTTTT. Residues: CASSSTGGLTGELFF.

On this clonotype itself: At one end the junction does not follow the germline gene, possibly because of a read error. The chain combines TRBV14 with TRBJ2-2; TRBD2 might be the D (5 bases). CDR1 is SGHDN, CDR2 FVKESK, per germline. The length of the CDR3 is 16 residues. The CDR3 region is CASSQKLTANTGEMFF. The CDR3 nucleotides are TGTGCCAGCAGTCAAAAACTCACAGCGAACACCGGGGAGATGTTTTTT.

In the case of this clonotype: At one boundary the junction diverges from the germline segment, which might be a read error. V and J are TRBV12-3 or TRBV12-4 and TRBJ1-1; D remains ambiguous. The length of the CDR3 is 13 residues. The CDR3 protein is CAGSFEVGTEAFF. DNA for the CDR3: TGTGCCGGCAGTTTTGAGGTGGGCACTGAAGCTTTCTTT.

On this clonotype: A read error may be the cause here, since a much bigger clone is one base away. The chain is built from TRBV14 and TRBJ2-7; TRBD1 matches at 10 bases. Germline CDR1 and CDR2: SGHDN and FVKESK. This CDR3 is 13 amino acids long. This chain's CDR3 is CASRRQGAYKQYF. The DNA of the CDR3 is TGTGCCAGCAGACGACAGGGGGCCTACAAGCAGTACTTC. Looking up the rest from reference TRBV14 and TRBJ2-7 gives the full variable domain: EAGVTQFPSHSVIEKGQTVTLRCDPISGHDNLYWYRRVMGKEIKFLLHFVKESKQDESGMPNNRFLAERTGGTYSTLKVQPAELEDSGVYFCASRRQGAYKQYFGPGTRLTVT.

This clonotype showed up just a few times. J is TRBJ1-2 and V is TRBV5-1; possible D gene TRBD1, 6 bases. V lost 4 bases and J 8 bases, leaving 15 bases between the germline ends. The CDR3 sequence is 13 residues long. Germline V gene sequence: CDR1 SGHRS, CDR2 YFSETQ. The CDR3 region has the DNA TGCGCCAGCAGCCTACAGACAGGTCGAGGCTACACCTTC. Residues: CASSLQTGRGYTF.

On this clonotype: This clone may be a read error of a much larger clone one base away. The chain combines TRBV7-8 with TRBJ2-7; tentatively, D is TRBD2 (5 bases). V was clipped by 10 bases and J by 0 bases, with 19 bases between them. The CDR3 is made up of 15 amino acids. Germline-derived CDR1 and CDR2 are SGHVS and FQNEAQ. The chain's CDR3 is CATTLLGDPSYEQYF. The CDR3 coding sequence is TGTGCCACCACCCTTCTGGGAGATCCCTCCTACGAGCAGTACTTC. Variable domain in full (rest from reference TRBV7-8 and TRBJ2-7): GAGVSQSPRYKVAKRGQDVALRCDPISGHVSLFWYQQALGQGPEFLTYFQNEAQLDKSGLPSDRFFAERPEGSVSTLKIQRTQQEDSAVYLCATTLLGDPSYEQYFGPGTRLTVT.

A word on this clonotype: The germline gene is not matched at one end of the junction; a read error may be the cause. The CDR3 bases are TGTGCCAGCAGCTTAGGACGACTAGCGGCAGAACATTTC. It yields the protein CASSLGRLAAEHF. This chain uses TRBV11-2 with TRBJ2-7; 9 nucleotides line up with TRBD2. Looked up from germline, CDR1 is SGHAT and CDR2 is FQNNGV. The CDR3 length is 13 residues.

In regard to this clonotype: One junction end does not reproduce the germline sequence, and a read error may be involved. The rearrangement links TRBV5-4 to TRBJ2-7; tentative D call: TRBD2 (6 bases). The CDR3 contains 15 residues. Germline assignment: CDR1 SGHNT and CDR2 YYREEE (reference sequence). The CDR3 is CDSSLGLADIYEQYF. The CDR3 coding sequence is TGTGACAGCAGCTTGGGACTGGCGGATATCTACGAGCAGTACTTC.

Regarding this clonotype: Mismatch with germline at one junction end may stem from a read error. CDR3 sequence reads: CAISLERGGLAMQYF. The DNA of the CDR3 is TGTGCCATCAGCCTAGAGAGGGGGGGACTAGCGATGCAGTACTTT. The V call is TRBV11-2, the J call TRBJ2-7; 10 bases map to TRBD2. This CDR3 is built from 15 residues. Germline-derived CDR1 and CDR2 are SGHAT and FQNNGV.

The chain employs TRBV28 and TRBJ2-7; D is perhaps TRBD2 (5 bases). The V gene lost 9 bases and the J gene lost 0 bases, with 18 bases spanning the gap. The CDR3 runs 15 residues. Germline values: CDR1 MDHEN, CDR2 SYDVKM. CDR3 amino acids: CASTEGITFSYEQYF. The CDR3 DNA sequence: TGTGCCAGTACAGAGGGTATAACCTTCTCCTACGAGCAGTACTTC.

The table lists this clonotype with many counts. The chain joins TRBV29-1 to TRBJ2-5, with 10 bases matching TRBD1. Germline CDR1 SQVTM, CDR2 ANQGSEA. Losses at the gene ends were 2 bases for V and 2 bases for J; bases not matched to a gene: 5. CDR3 length equals 15 residues. CDR3 protein: CSVESTGQGQETQYF. As DNA, the CDR3 is TGCAGCGTTGAAAGTACGGGACAGGGGCAAGAGACCCAGTACTTC.

This clonotype was recorded at least ten times. V is TRBV29-1 and J is TRBJ2-5, with 8 bases lining up with TRBD2. J lost 5 bases, V lost 8 bases, and 13 bases had no gene match. The CDR3 has 14 amino acids. The germline gives CDR1 SQVTM, CDR2 ANQGSEA. For the CDR3, the DNA is TGCAGCCTCGGCGGGGCGGGAGGACAGGAGACCCAGTACTTC. It yields the protein CSLGGAGGQETQYF.

This clonotype has a handful of counts. This rearrangement joins TRBV5-1 to TRBJ2-1, with 10 bases identical to TRBD2. CDR3 size: 18 residues. The V gene end was trimmed by 7 bases and the J gene end by 0 bases; junction bases not matched to a gene: 13. Per the germline V gene, CDR1 is SGHRS and CDR2 is YFSETQ. CDR3 bases: TGCGCCAGCGCCCCATTTACTAGCGGGACAAGCTCCTACAATGAGCAGTTCTTC. Translation gives CASAPFTSGTSSYNEQFF.